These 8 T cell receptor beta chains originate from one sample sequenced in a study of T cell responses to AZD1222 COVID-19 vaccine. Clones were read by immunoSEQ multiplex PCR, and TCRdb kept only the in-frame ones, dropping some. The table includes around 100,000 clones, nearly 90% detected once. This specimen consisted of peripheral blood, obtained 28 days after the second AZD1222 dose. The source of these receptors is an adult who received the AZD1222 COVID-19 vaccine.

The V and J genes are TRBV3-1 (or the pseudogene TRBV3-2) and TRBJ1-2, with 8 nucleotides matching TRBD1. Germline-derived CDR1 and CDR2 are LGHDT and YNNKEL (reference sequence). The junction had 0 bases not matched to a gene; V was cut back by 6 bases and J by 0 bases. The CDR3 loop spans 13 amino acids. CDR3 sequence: CASRGQANYGYTF. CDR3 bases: TGTGCCAGCAGGGGACAGGCTAACTATGGCTACACCTTC.

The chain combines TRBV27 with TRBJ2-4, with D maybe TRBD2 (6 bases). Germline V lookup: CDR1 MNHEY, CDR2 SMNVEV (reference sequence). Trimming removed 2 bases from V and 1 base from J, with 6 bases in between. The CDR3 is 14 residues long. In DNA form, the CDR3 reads TGTGCCAGCAGTTTAGCGGGGGCCAAAAACATTCAGTACTTC. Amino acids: CASSLAGAKNIQYF.

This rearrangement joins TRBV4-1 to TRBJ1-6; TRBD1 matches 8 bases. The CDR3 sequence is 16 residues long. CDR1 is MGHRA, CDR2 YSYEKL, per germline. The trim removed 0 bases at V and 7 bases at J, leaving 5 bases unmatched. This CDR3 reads CASSQEDRVGNSPLHF. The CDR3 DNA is TGCGCCAGCAGCCAAGAGGACAGGGTAGGGAATTCACCCCTCCACTTT.

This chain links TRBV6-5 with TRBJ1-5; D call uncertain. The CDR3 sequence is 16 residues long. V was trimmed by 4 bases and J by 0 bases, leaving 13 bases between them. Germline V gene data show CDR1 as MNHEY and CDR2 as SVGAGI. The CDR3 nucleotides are TGTGCCAGCAGTTCCACCTCCGTAGGTAGCAATCAGCCCCAGCATTTT. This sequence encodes CASSSTSVGSNQPQHF.

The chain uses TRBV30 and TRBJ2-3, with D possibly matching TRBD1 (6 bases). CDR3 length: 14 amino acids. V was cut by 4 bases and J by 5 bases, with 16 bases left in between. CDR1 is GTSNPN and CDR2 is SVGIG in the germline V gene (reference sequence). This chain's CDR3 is CAWMRGSLGDTQYF. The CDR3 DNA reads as TGTGCCTGGATGAGGGGGAGTCTTGGAGATACGCAGTATTTT.

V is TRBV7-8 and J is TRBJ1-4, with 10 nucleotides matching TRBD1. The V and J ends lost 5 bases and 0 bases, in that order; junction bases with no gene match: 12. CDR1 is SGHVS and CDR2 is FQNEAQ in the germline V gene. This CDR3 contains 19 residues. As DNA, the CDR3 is TGTGCCAGCAGCCCTAAGACAGGGGGCCTTTCACCAACTAATGAAAAACTGTTTTTT. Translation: CASSPKTGGLSPTNEKLFF.

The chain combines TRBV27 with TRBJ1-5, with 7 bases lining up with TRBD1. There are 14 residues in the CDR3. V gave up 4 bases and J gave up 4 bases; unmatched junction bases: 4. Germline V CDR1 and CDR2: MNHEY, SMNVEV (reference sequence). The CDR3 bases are TGTGCCAGCAGTTCTCTGGACAGGAATCAGCCCCAGCATTTT. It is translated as CASSSLDRNQPQHF.

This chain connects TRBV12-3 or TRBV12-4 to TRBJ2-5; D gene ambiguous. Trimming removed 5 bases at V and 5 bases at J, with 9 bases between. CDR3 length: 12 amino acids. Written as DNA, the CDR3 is TGTGCCAGCAGTGTTCTTGGGGAGACCCAGTACTTC. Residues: CASSVLGETQYF.